This T cell receptor beta chain derives from a study of low-dose radiotherapy and immunotherapy resistance in tumors (dated by TCRdb to between 2021 and 2024). A note on the overall study: Cohort 1 received 0.5 Gy per fraction every 2 weeks, with a prescribed total PTV dose of 6.5 Gy. Intravenous cyclophosphamide at 200 mg/m2 was administered every two weeks, one day ahead of each radiation and immunotherapy administration. Cohort 2 received 1 Gy per fraction every two weeks, with a total of 13 Gy over 26 weeks. Nivolumab was administered intravenously as a 240 mg flat dose every two weeks, and ipilimumab was administered intravenously at 1 mg/kg every six weeks. Aspirin 300 mg was taken orally once daily by patients for four cycles, starting on cycle 1 day 1. Eight patients were included in the translational analysis: three from the first dose cohort and the first five from the second dose cohort. Randomization of trial participants into treatment groups was not performed.

The time point label of this sample denotes: after trial treatment. This sample's treatment or condition label indicates: LDRT plus nivolumab, ipilimumab, low-dose cyclophosphamide and aspirin (RACIN trial). Donors were enrolled in RACIN, a single-arm phase I dose-escalation trial combining nivolumab, ipilimumab, aspirin, low-dose cyclophosphamide and low-dose radiotherapy. To be eligible, a patient needed to have an advanced solid tumor that was TIL-negative. Reading from cysteine to phenylalanine, the CDR3 counts 12 amino acids. The retained sequence is limited to the CDR3, 36 bases, with the frame set at the first base. As encoded in the germline V gene, CDR1 is KGHSH while CDR2 is LQKENI. V is cut by 3 bases and J by 7 bases, and the space between the germline ends is 7 bases. This clonotype was counted between two and nine times. No antigen is known for it. There are no base qualities to consult, and no much larger clone falls within one base.

TCRdb names Illumina HiSeq 2500 as the instrument used. First-strand cDNA was synthesized with Superscript III and a set of TRAV- and TRBV-specific primers, covering both TCRalpha and TCRbeta chains. TCRs were amplified with Phusion for 15 to 20 PCR cycles using a constant-region primer together with the adapter attached to the V primers. Amplification of the isolated mRNA was done with the MessageAmp II aRNA Amplification Kit, which involved a roughly 17-hour in vitro transcription at 37 degrees C. The Dynabeads mRNA DIRECT Purification Kit was used to isolate mRNA for TCR sequencing. Indexed Illumina adapters were added in a second Phusion PCR of roughly 26 cycles, after which AMPure XP beads were used to purify the products. From the authors' description of their analysis: Using custom Perl scripts, TCR sequences that encoded the same protein were pooled, out-of-frame sequences were dropped, and the abundance of each clonotype was calculated. The analysis excluded TCR sequences that were supported by just one read. Shannon entropy, Gini index, clonality, richness, and the frequency of TCRs shared between repertoires were included as repertoire metrics. TCRdb reanalyzed the raw reads on its own, using fastp at Q25 for trimming and MiXCR for clone calling, and kept in-frame beta chains. Rows are unified per CDR3 protein, each entry keeping the most common DNA and genes. Clone size and V and J calls follow TCRdb, not the original study. The sample table contains tens of thousands of distinct CDR3 sequences; only one count was recorded for under 30% of them. The ten largest make up over 9.5% of the sample.

Sequencing used PBMCs, obtained after low-dose radiotherapy plus immunotherapy. This TCR was recovered from a male donor with prostate cancer. This chain joins TRBV18 to TRBJ1-5, with TRBD1 perhaps the D gene, on 6 matching bases. CDR3 loop: CASSPTGQPQHF. The nucleotide sequence is TGTGCCAGCTCACCCACAGGGCAGCCCCAGCATTTT.